This is a list of T cell receptor beta chains from one sample in a study of blood T cell repertoires in COVID-19. Using immunoSEQ multiplex PCR, the repertoire was profiled, and TCRdb retains in-frame clones only, with some absent. Here the sample spans over 110,000 clones, 87% being singletons. Sequencing was carried out using PBMCs or T cells enriched from blood (not recorded which). These receptors all stem from a man in his sixties who had recovered from COVID-19. Both conserved end residues are part of each CDR3. The D gene is left open where the match is weak. Not every row has a clone size; where given, it reads once, few, many or a size class.

TRBJ2-7 | TRBV5-4 | NA | TRBD1 | TGTGCCAGCAGCCGAAACAGGGGGAGCTCCTACGAGCAGTACTTC | CASSRNRGSSYEQYF
TRBJ2-5 | TRBV6-5 | NA | NA | TGTGCCAGCCGGCAGGGCCAAGAGACCCAGTACTTC | CASRQGQETQYF
TRBJ2-7 | TRBV7-2 | NA | TRBD2 | TGTGCCAGCAGCCTCCAGGCACGGGGGGGGGAGCAGTACTTC | CASSLQARGGEQYF
TRBJ1-1 | TRBV10-3 | few | TRBD1 | TGTGCCATTGCAGACGGGACAGCGACCCCAGAGGCTTTCTTT | CAIADGTATPEAFF
TRBJ2-2 | TRBV5-1 | NA | TRBD2 | TGCGCCAGCAGCTCTAGCGGGGGGAACACCGGGGAGCTGTTTTTT | CASSSSGGNTGELFF
TRBJ1-2 | TRBV9 | few | TRBD1 | TGTGCCAGCAGCGTAGAGGGAAGACAGGGTTTGCGGGATGGCTACACCTTC | CASSVEGRQGLRDGYTF
TRBJ2-2 | TRBV19 | NA | TRBD1 | TGTGCCAGTAGTCGGACAGGAAACACCGGGGAGCTGTTTTTT | CASSRTGNTGELFF
TRBJ2-1 | TRBV24-1 | NA | NA | TGTGCCACCAGTGATTCCCCGGTGGTAAATGAGCAGTTCTTC | CATSDSPVVNEQFF
TRBJ1-1 | TRBV18 | NA | NA | TGTGCCAGCTCACGACCGGGACTCCCGAACACTGAAGCTTTCTTT | CASSRPGLPNTEAFF
TRBJ1-6 | TRBV27 | NA | NA | TGTGCCAGCAGAGGAAGGCCAGGGACACCTAATTCACCCCTCCACTTT | CASRGRPGTPNSPLHF
TRBJ1-4 | TRBV4-2 | NA | NA | TGTGCCAGCAGCCAAGCTCAGTCTAATGAAAAACTGTTTTTT | CASSQAQSNEKLFF
TRBJ1-2 | TRBV6-5 | few | NA | TGTGCCAGCAGACCCGCGATCCACTATGGCTACACCTTC | CASRPAIHYGYTF
TRBJ2-7 | TRBV11-2 | once | NA | TGTGCCAGCAGCTTAAGAGCGAATTACGAGCAGTACTTC | CASSLRANYEQYF
TRBJ2-7 | TRBV13 | NA | NA | TGTGCCAGCAGCTCCCAGGATAAGCAGTACTTC | CASSSQDKQYF
TRBJ2-1 | TRBV27 | NA | NA | TGTGCCAGCAGGCCGACAGTCCGAAGCTCCTACAATGAGCAGTTCTTC | CASRPTVRSSYNEQFF